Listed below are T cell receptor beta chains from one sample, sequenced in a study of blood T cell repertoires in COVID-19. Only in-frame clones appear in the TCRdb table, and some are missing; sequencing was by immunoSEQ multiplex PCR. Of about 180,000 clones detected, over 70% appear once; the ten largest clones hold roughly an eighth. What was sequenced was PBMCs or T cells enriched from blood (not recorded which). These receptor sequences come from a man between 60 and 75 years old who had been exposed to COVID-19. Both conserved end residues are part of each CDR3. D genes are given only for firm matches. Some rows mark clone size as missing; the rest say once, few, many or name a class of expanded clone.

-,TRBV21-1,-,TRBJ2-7,TGTGCCAGCGGCCGCCGAGGTGGGTACTTC,CASGRRGGYF
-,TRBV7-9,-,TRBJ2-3,TGTGCCAGCAGCTTATATGCAGGGGTGTTCACAGATACGCAGTATTTT,CASSLYAGVFTDTQYF
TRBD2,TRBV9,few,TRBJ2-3,TGTGCCAGCAGCGTAGGAACTAGCGGGGGGACAGATACGCAGTATTTT,CASSVGTSGGTDTQYF
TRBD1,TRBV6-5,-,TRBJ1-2,TGTGCCAGCAGCGGGACAGGGGGGTGGGATGGCTACACCTTC,CASSGTGGWDGYTF
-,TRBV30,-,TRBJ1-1,TGTGCCTGGAGGGCCAGGTGGGACACTGAAGCTTTCTTT,CAWRARWDTEAFF
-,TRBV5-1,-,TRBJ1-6,TGCGCCAGCAGCGCCAGACAGACTCACAATTCACCCCTCCACTTT,CASSARQTHNSPLHF
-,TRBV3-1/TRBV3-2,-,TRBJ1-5,TGTGCCAGCAGCAAAGACAGGATTCAGCCCCAGCATTTT,CASSKDRIQPQHF
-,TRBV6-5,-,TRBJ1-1,TGTGCCAGCACCCAAACGGTTAACACTGAAGCTTTCTTT,CASTQTVNTEAFF
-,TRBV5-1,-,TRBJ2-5,TGCGCCAGCAGTTCACTATGGCTGGGTGAGACCCAGTACTTC,CASSSLWLGETQYF
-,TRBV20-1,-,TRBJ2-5,TGCAGTGCTAGTGACAGGTGGGAGACCCAGTACTTC,CSASDRWETQYF
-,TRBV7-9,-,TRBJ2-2,TGTGCCAGCAGCTTACCGACCGGGGAGCTGTTTTTT,CASSLPTGELFF
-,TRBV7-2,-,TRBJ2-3,TGTGCCAGCAGCTTTACGGTCCTAGATACGCAGTATTTT,CASSFTVLDTQYF
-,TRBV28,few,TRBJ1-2,TGTGCCATACAAGCGGCGGGGTATGGCTACACCTTC,CAIQAAGYGYTF
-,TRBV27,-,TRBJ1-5,TGTGCCACCCGGGGAGGGAATCAGCCCCAGCATTTT,CATRGGNQPQHF
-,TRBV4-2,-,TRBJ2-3,TGTGCCAGCAGCCAAGAGGGAGTAGCGGGCACAGATACGCAGTATTTT,CASSQEGVAGTDTQYF
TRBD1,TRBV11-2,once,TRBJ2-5,TGTGCCAGCAGCGGAAAGGACAGGGGACTGGCAGAGACCCAGTACTTC,CASSGKDRGLAETQYF
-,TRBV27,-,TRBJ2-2,TGTGCCAGCAGGAGGGAGAACACCGGGGAGCTGTTTTTT,CASRRENTGELFF
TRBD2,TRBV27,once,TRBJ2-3,TGTGCCAGCAGTCCAGCCCCCCGGGCTAGCGGGAGCAGGGTCACAGATACGCAGTATTTT,CASSPAPRASGSRVTDTQYF
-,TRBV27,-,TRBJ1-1,TGTGCCAGCAGTTTTTGGGCGTACACTGAAGCTTTCTTT,CASSFWAYTEAFF
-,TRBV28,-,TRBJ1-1,TGTGCCAGCAGTCCTCAGGGGTGGACTGAAGCTTTCTTT,CASSPQGWTEAFF
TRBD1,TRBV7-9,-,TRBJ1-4,TGTGCCAGCAGCCTTGGGACAGGGCTTCCCTTTGCAACTAATGAAAAACTGTTTTTT,CASSLGTGLPFATNEKLFF
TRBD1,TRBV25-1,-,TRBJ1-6,TGTGCCAGCAGTAAACAGGGGGCAAAAGGTTATTCACCCCTCCACTTT,CASSKQGAKGYSPLHF
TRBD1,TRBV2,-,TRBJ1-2,TGTGCCAGCACATGGGGACAGGGAAACTATGGCTACACCTTC,CASTWGQGNYGYTF
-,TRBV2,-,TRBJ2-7,TGTGCCAGCAGTGCGACAGCGTACGAGCAGTACTTC,CASSATAYEQYF
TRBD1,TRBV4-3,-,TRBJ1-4,TGCGCCAGCAGCCAAGCCACCGGGACAGGCGGGGAAAAACTGTTTTTT,CASSQATGTGGEKLFF
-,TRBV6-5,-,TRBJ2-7,TGTGCCAGCAGTTACTCCGACATACAGGACGAGCAGTACTTC,CASSYSDIQDEQYF